These 9 T cell receptor beta chains were all obtained from the same sample, sequenced in a study of cytomegalovirus exposure and HLA in healthy donors. Primers: 60 Vbeta forward and 13 Jbeta reverse. Clones were read by immunoSEQ multiplex PCR, and TCRdb kept only the in-frame ones, dropping some. The sample yields 200,000 to 250,000 clones, about 83% seen once. Sequences were obtained from PBMCs. The receptor source for this set is a human donor in good health.

This chain joins TRBV30 and TRBJ2-5; 9 bases agree with TRBD2. Trimming took 3 bases from V and 6 from J; bases not matched to a gene: 5. The CDR3 has 13 residues. In germline, CDR1 is GTSNPN, CDR2 SVGIG (reference sequence). Written as DNA, the CDR3 is TGTGCCTGGAGCGCGGGACTAGCAAAGACCCAGTACTTC. This gives the protein CAWSAGLAKTQYF.

CDR3 DNA: TGTGCCAGTAGTATGTGGGTGTCAGGGGATAATCAGCCCCAGCATTTT. Protein sequence: CASSMWVSGDNQPQHF. The chain uses TRBV19 and TRBJ1-5; possibly TRBD1 for D (6 bases). Germline CDR1 is LNHDA and CDR2 is SQIVND (reference sequence). CDR3 length: 16 residues. The V gene lost 3 bases and the J gene lost 4 bases, with 16 bases spanning the gap.

This clone was observed a single time. The chain recombines TRBV28 with TRBJ2-7; 7 bases agree with TRBD1. Germline CDR1 MDHEN, CDR2 SYDVKM. V trimming: 1 base; J trimming: 2 bases; junction bases outside the gene matches: 11. The length of the CDR3 is 17 residues. CDR3 amino acids: CASSLLSWGQLTYEQYF. The CDR3, as DNA: TGTGCCAGCAGTTTATTATCCTGGGGACAGCTAACCTACGAGCAGTACTTC.

This clone was seen only a few times. The gene calls are TRBV5-1 and TRBJ2-5; D may be TRBD1 (6 bases). The germline CDR1 and CDR2 sequences are SGHRS and YFSETQ. The CDR3 sequence is 15 residues long. Trimming pared 0 bases from V and 0 bases from J, leaving 9 bases between. The CDR3 here is CASSLGGQNQETQYF. The CDR3 coding sequence is TGCGCCAGCAGCTTGGGAGGACAGAACCAAGAGACCCAGTACTTC.

The CDR3 reads CASSWDRAGNTIYF. The DNA of the CDR3 is TGTGCCAGCAGCTGGGACAGGGCTGGAAACACCATATATTTT. The chain uses TRBV5-6 and TRBJ1-3, with 9 nucleotides matching TRBD1. The J segment lost 2 bases and the V segment lost 3 bases, leaving 0 bases of the junction unmatched. CDR3 size: 14 residues. The germline V gene encodes CDR1 SGHDT and CDR2 YYEEEE.

This clone has more than one count but fewer than ten. The V gene is TRBV28, the J gene TRBJ1-1; no reliable D call. V shed 2 bases and J shed 4 bases, with 14 bases lying between them. Germline V gene lookup returns CDR1 MDHEN and CDR2 SYDVKM. The length of the CDR3 is 15 residues. CDR3 coding DNA: TGTGCCAGCAGTTTAGCCGACCAGAAGCGCACTGAAGCTTTCTTT. Amino acids: CASSLADQKRTEAFF.

The chain links TRBV28 to TRBJ1-5; 7 positions match TRBD1. CDR3 size: 15 residues. CDR1 and CDR2 (germline): MDHEN, SYDVKM. The junction had 8 bases not matched to a gene; V was cut back by 6 bases and J by 3 bases. CDR3 protein: CASRLRQGYNQPQHF. CDR3 nucleotides: TGTGCCAGCAGACTGAGACAGGGCTACAATCAGCCCCAGCATTTT.

This rearrangement joins TRBV6-5 to TRBJ1-2, with TRBD1 as a possible D gene (5 bases). The CDR3 has 14 residues. The V gene's germline CDR1 is MNHEY and CDR2 SVGAGI. V gave up 6 bases and J gave up 5 bases, with 16 bases separating them. CDR3 sequence reads: CASSKGVRQYGYTF. CDR3 sequence (DNA): TGTGCCAGCAGCAAAGGGGTGAGGCAGTATGGCTACACCTTC.

J is TRBJ2-7 and V is TRBV11-2, with D perhaps matching TRBD1 (5 bases). The CDR3 loop spans 13 amino acids. V was clipped by 4 bases and J by 6 bases, with 13 bases between them. In germline, CDR1 is SGHAT, CDR2 FQNNGV. Here the CDR3 reads CASSSQTVGEQYF. CDR3 DNA: TGTGCCAGCAGCTCGCAGACAGTCGGCGAGCAGTACTTC.